This T cell receptor (beta chain) was identified during a study of cytomegalovirus exposure and HLA in healthy donors. In the study overall: Most donors, less than 85% of 398 genotyped, fell in the Caucasian-associated ancestry cluster.

Researchers ran the PCR with 60 Vbeta and 13 Jbeta primers. The method was immunoSEQ multiplex PCR; TCRdb's version includes in-frame clones alone and lacks a portion of them. The table has about 180,000 clones, less than 90% seen once. As concerns this clone: As yet, its antigen is unknown.

The study's findings and limits: It was in a later analysis that TCR association rates were seen to vary by HLA locus, highest for DRB1 and lowest for HLA-C. In a later analysis, an Asian-associated ancestry cluster reportedly showed fewer N-insertions than the 666-donor mean. What was likely a sequencing artifact was a cluster of highly shared sequence variants.

This CDR3 is built from 14 residues. V was pared by 8 bases and J by 6 bases, with 17 bases between. The V gene's germline CDR1 is LNHDA and CDR2 SQIVND (reference sequence). This receptor was obtained from a girl between 10 and 17 years old in good health and CMV-seropositive. Material for sequencing was PBMCs. The gene calls are TRBV19 and TRBJ2-1; TRBD1 might be the D (5 bases). This CDR3 is CASQGSPVVNEQFF. Written as DNA, the CDR3 is TGTGCCAGTCAGGGTTCCCCTGTAGTCAATGAGCAGTTCTTC.